The clone carrying this TCR beta chain was seen only a few times. Its specificity is unknown. Sequencing targeted expressed TCRB transcripts, as all isolated RNA had been reverse transcribed. The assay was immunoSEQ multiplex PCR, and TCRdb's table has in-frame clones only and misses some. The table has hundreds of thousands of clones, about 14% seen once. The data derive from a study of beta chain features in type 1 diabetes. The CDR3 loop spans 12 amino acids. Germline V gives CDR1 SQVTM, CDR2 ANQGSEA. Findings and caveats of the study: Within each of all four CD4+ subsets, Type 1 diabetes patients had TCRB CDR3s that were moderately but significantly shorter.

This chain joins TRBV29-1 and TRBJ1-1, with 7 nucleotides matching TRBD1. The TCR was taken from a young man with type 1 diabetes. Sequencing input: naive CD4+ T cells from blood. The CDR3 loop is CTTTGFVTEAFF. CDR3 sequence (DNA): TGCACCACGACAGGGTTCGTCACTGAAGCTTTCTTT.